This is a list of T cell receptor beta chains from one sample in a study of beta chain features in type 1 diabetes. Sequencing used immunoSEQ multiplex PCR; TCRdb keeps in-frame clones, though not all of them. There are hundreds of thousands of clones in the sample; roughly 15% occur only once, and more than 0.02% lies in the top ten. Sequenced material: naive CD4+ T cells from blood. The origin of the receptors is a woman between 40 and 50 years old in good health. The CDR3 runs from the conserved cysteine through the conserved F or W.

CDR3 protein: CASRSRTGQNTEAFF
J gene: TRBJ1-1
V gene: TRBV6-5

CDR3 protein: CGAGAAEKLFF
J gene: TRBJ1-4
V gene: TRBV2

CDR3 protein: CASSLGKGGAGEQYF
J gene: TRBJ2-7
V gene: TRBV11-2

CDR3 protein: CAARQLAGSQETQYF
J gene: TRBJ2-5
V gene: TRBV27

CDR3 protein: CASSPLGTGGPPAKNIQYF
J gene: TRBJ2-4
V gene: TRBV19

CDR3 protein: CASSFGGVDTQYF
J gene: TRBJ2-3
V gene: TRBV11-2

CDR3 protein: CASSYRTPVNEKLFF
J gene: TRBJ1-4
V gene: TRBV6-5

CDR3 protein: CASSFGGSGANVLTF
J gene: TRBJ2-6
V gene: TRBV28

CDR3 protein: CASSETVRRDTEAFF
J gene: TRBJ1-1
V gene: TRBV2

CDR3 protein: CASSATGNNQPQHF
J gene: TRBJ1-5
V gene: TRBV9

CDR3 protein: CASSLVNRGVAGELFF
J gene: TRBJ2-2
V gene: TRBV11-2

CDR3 protein: CASSGGGGNYEQYF
J gene: TRBJ2-7
V gene: TRBV2

CDR3 protein: CASSPSPGETEAFF
J gene: TRBJ1-1
V gene: TRBV7-9

CDR3 protein: CASSPGREKLFF
J gene: TRBJ1-4
V gene: TRBV7-9

CDR3 protein: CASSLGGPSTDTQYF
J gene: TRBJ2-3
V gene: TRBV5-4

CDR3 protein: CASGRLLGDYYEQYF
J gene: TRBJ2-7
V gene: TRBV6-5

CDR3 protein: CASSLVGTGTPTNEKLFF
J gene: TRBJ1-4
V gene: TRBV5-1

CDR3 protein: CASSVGGGATYEQYF
J gene: TRBJ2-7
V gene: TRBV2

CDR3 protein: CASMTSGESTDTQYF
J gene: TRBJ2-3
V gene: TRBV10-2

CDR3 protein: CASSWGNSLEAEAFF
J gene: TRBJ1-1
V gene: TRBV5-1

CDR3 protein: CASSITGQGNTEAFF
J gene: TRBJ1-1
V gene: TRBV7-9

CDR3 protein: CASSEAAGGELFF
J gene: TRBJ2-2
V gene: TRBV2

CDR3 protein: CASSLAGPGETQYF
J gene: TRBJ2-5
V gene: TRBV7-2

CDR3 protein: CASSRQGATDTQYF
J gene: TRBJ2-3
V gene: TRBV6-1

CDR3 protein: CASSPRLDTQYF
J gene: TRBJ2-3
V gene: TRBV7-2

CDR3 protein: CASSGQFMNTEAFF
J gene: TRBJ1-1
V gene: TRBV2

CDR3 protein: CASSRPGVYEQYF
J gene: TRBJ2-7
V gene: TRBV6-5

CDR3 protein: CASSTTGELFF
J gene: TRBJ2-2
V gene: TRBV7-6

CDR3 protein: CASGLAGGGHEQYF
J gene: TRBJ2-7
V gene: TRBV12-5

CDR3 protein: CASSWGGGPGANVLTF
J gene: TRBJ2-6
V gene: TRBV5-1

CDR3 protein: CASSRKTGAAEAFF
J gene: TRBJ1-1
V gene: TRBV7-2

CDR3 protein: CASRQTGTGGGYTF
J gene: TRBJ1-2
V gene: TRBV5-8

CDR3 protein: CASSLSTSGRNTGELFF
J gene: TRBJ2-2
V gene: TRBV5-1

CDR3 protein: CASSDSGASYNEQFF
J gene: TRBJ2-1
V gene: TRBV6-4

CDR3 protein: CASSLDTRLYGYTF
J gene: TRBJ1-2
V gene: TRBV5-6

CDR3 protein: CAISESSSSPEEKLFF
J gene: TRBJ1-4
V gene: TRBV10-3

CDR3 protein: CASSPTDRGGGYTF
J gene: TRBJ1-2
V gene: TRBV18

CDR3 protein: CASSLYRGGRVTGELFF
J gene: TRBJ2-2
V gene: TRBV5-4

CDR3 protein: CASSQARVTEAFF
J gene: TRBJ1-1
V gene: TRBV4-2

CDR3 protein: CASTQDRVGVGYTF
J gene: TRBJ1-2
V gene: TRBV7-2

CDR3 protein: CASSLQARYNEQFF
J gene: TRBJ2-1
V gene: TRBV5-4

CDR3 protein: CASSGQGSPEYF
J gene: TRBJ2-3
V gene: TRBV9

CDR3 protein: CASSPGTGGLSNQPQHF
J gene: TRBJ1-5
V gene: TRBV19

CDR3 protein: CSASGDTTHPYEQYF
J gene: TRBJ2-7
V gene: TRBV29-1

CDR3 protein: CASSPPLSGSTDTQYF
J gene: TRBJ2-3
V gene: TRBV18

CDR3 protein: CASSRDSLYEQYF
J gene: TRBJ2-7
V gene: TRBV11-2

CDR3 protein: CASSVGTGGPYEQYF
J gene: TRBJ2-7
V gene: TRBV9

CDR3 protein: CASSLVVLGNYGYTF
J gene: TRBJ1-2
V gene: TRBV7-2

CDR3 protein: CASSVGNGGLNTEAFF
J gene: TRBJ1-1
V gene: TRBV9

CDR3 protein: CASSPGQGLETQYF
J gene: TRBJ2-5
V gene: TRBV27

CDR3 protein: CSVEFRQGPTNEKLFF
J gene: TRBJ1-4
V gene: TRBV29-1

CDR3 protein: CASSQDGGGLNEQFF
J gene: TRBJ2-1
V gene: TRBV4-3

CDR3 protein: CASSPPGGGIEQFF
J gene: TRBJ2-1
V gene: TRBV18

CDR3 protein: CASSARGPNTGELFF
J gene: TRBJ2-2
V gene: TRBV2

CDR3 protein: CASSPPGLAGLGQFF
J gene: TRBJ2-1
V gene: TRBV14